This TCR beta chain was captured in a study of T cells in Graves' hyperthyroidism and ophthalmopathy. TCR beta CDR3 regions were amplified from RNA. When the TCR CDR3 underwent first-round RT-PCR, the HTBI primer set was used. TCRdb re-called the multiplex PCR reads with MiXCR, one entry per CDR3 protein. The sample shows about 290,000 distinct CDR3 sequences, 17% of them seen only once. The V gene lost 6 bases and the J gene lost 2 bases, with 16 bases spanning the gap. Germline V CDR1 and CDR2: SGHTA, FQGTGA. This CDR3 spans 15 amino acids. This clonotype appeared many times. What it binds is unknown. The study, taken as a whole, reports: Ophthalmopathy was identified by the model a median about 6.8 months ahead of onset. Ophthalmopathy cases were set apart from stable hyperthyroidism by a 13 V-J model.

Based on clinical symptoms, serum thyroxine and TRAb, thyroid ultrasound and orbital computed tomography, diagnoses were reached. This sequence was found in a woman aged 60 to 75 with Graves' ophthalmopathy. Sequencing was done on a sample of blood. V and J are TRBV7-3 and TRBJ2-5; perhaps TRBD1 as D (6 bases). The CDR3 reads CASRDGTIPQETQYF. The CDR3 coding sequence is TGTGCCAGCAGGGACGGGACAATCCCTCAAGAGACCCAGTACTTC.